One sample yielded the 23 T cell receptor beta chains listed below, sequenced in a study of identical twins. TCRdb independently ran MiXCR on the 5' RACE reads; one entry per CDR3 protein. Of some 460,000 distinct CDR3 sequences listed, 12% to 15% were seen once; the top ten hold more than 0.5%. This sample was shared with a second study, whose subject was yellow fever vaccine responses in identical twins.

The source material was CD4+ T cells sorted from blood. These receptors were taken from a woman between 18 and 29 years old in good health.

The chain couples TRBV7-2 to TRBJ2-7; D possibly corresponds to TRBD1 (6 bases). This CDR3 comprises 13 residues. Trimming left V 5 bases short and J 6 bases short, with 14 bases between. CDR1 and CDR2 from the germline V gene are SGHTA and FQGNSA. CDR3 amino acids: CASSITQGFEQYF. The CDR3 DNA reads TGTGCCAGCAGCATAACACAGGGCTTCGAGCAGTACTTC. Using reference TRBV7-2 and TRBJ2-7 for the parts outside the CDR3, the full variable domain is GAGVSQSPSNKVTEKGKDVELRCDPISGHTALYWYRQSLGQGLEFLIYFQGNSAPDKSGLPSDRFSAERTGGSVSTLTIQRTQQEDSAVYLCASSITQGFEQYFGPGTRLTVT.

This clonotype was detected many times. V is TRBV7-2 and J is TRBJ2-7; 7 bases map to TRBD1. Per germline, CDR1 SGHTA and CDR2 FQGNSA. The J segment lost 9 bases and the V segment lost 5 bases, leaving 10 bases of the junction unmatched. The CDR3 covers 13 residues. DNA for the CDR3: TGTGCCAGCAGCCCCGACAGGGTTCGGGCGCAGTACTTC. It encodes CASSPDRVRAQYF.

This clonotype has more than one count but fewer than ten. V usage is TRBV9 and J usage is TRBJ2-1; the match to TRBD2 covers 9 bases. The length of the CDR3 is 18 residues. The V and J ends lost 2 bases and 9 bases, in that order; junction bases with no gene match: 18. Germline CDR1 SGDLS, CDR2 YYNGEE. The chain's CDR3 is CASSVSSSGKWKVGEQFF. In DNA form, the CDR3 reads TGTGCCAGCAGCGTCAGTTCTAGCGGGAAATGGAAAGTTGGTGAGCAGTTCTTC. The full variable domain, rest sourced from reference TRBV9 and TRBJ2-1, is DSGVTQTPKHLITATGQRVTLRCSPRSGDLSVYWYQQSLDQGLQFLIQYYNGEERAKGNILERFSAQQFPDLHSELNLSSLELGDSALYFCASSVSSSGKWKVGEQFFGPGTRLTVL.

The V call is TRBV20-1, the J call TRBJ2-2; possibly TRBD2 for D (7 bases). The germline V gene has CDR1 DFQATT and CDR2 SNEGSKA (reference sequence). Trimming removed 1 base from V and 6 bases from J, with 15 bases in between. This CDR3 spans 15 amino acids. The CDR3 nucleotides read TGCAGTGCTAGAGTGGGGGGGCCGGACTCCGGGGAGCTGTTTTTT. Protein: CSARVGGPDSGELFF.

The table lists this clonotype with a few counts. J is TRBJ2-5 and V is TRBV4-1; D is perhaps TRBD1 (5 bases). The CDR3 has 15 residues. The V and J ends lost 3 bases and 9 bases respectively, with 20 bases between them. Germline V gene data show CDR1 as MGHRA and CDR2 as YSYEKL. This CDR3 reads CASSHPPVQGMAQYF. CDR3 coding DNA: TGCGCCAGCAGCCATCCCCCGGTGCAGGGAATGGCCCAGTACTTC.

The CDR3 DNA is TGCAGTGCTAGAGTCCCGGGACTAGCGTACCACAATGAGCAGTTCTTC. This codes for CSARVPGLAYHNEQFF. This chain joins TRBV20-1 and TRBJ2-1, with 10 bases matching TRBD2. CDR3 length equals 16 residues. The germline CDR1 and CDR2 sequences are DFQATT and SNEGSKA (reference sequence). With 1 base clipped from V and 5 bases from J, the junction kept 8 bases outside the gene matches.

In this sample, this clonotype turned up many times. The rearrangement links TRBV5-1 to TRBJ1-1, with D hard to call. This CDR3 has 13 amino acids. Trimming left V 1 base short and J 6 bases short, with 10 bases between. The germline CDR1 and CDR2 sequences are SGHRS and YFSETQ. The CDR3 bases are TGCGCCAGCAGCTTGAGCGGGTTGTCTGAAGCTTTCTTT. Amino acids: CASSLSGLSEAFF.

J is TRBJ1-2 and V is TRBV6-5; 10 nucleotides match TRBD1. Unmatched junction bases numbered 15, after V lost 0 bases and J lost 8 bases. Germline CDR1 reads MNHEY; CDR2 reads SVGAGI. The CDR3 is made up of 18 amino acids. The CDR3 region is CASSYSTGQGESGGGYTF. CDR3 DNA: TGTGCCAGCAGTTACTCGACCGGACAGGGGGAATCGGGAGGAGGCTACACCTTC.

This clonotype was seen a handful of times. The V gene is TRBV20-1, the J gene TRBJ2-2, with unresolved D. The CDR3 spans 14 residues. V was clipped by 0 bases and J by 5 bases, with 10 bases between them. The germline gives CDR1 DFQATT, CDR2 SNEGSKA (reference sequence). The CDR3 region is CSARDYSQTGELFF. The CDR3 DNA reads TGCAGTGCTAGAGATTATAGCCAAACCGGGGAGCTGTTTTTT.

V and J are TRBV20-1 and TRBJ2-5, with unresolved D. V was pared by 3 bases and J by 7 bases, with 12 bases between. CDR1 and CDR2 from the germline V gene are DFQATT and SNEGSKA (reference sequence). The CDR3 covers 12 residues. CDR3 coding DNA: TGCAGTGCTAGCGCTCCCCCTGGGACCCAGTACTTC. Residues: CSASAPPGTQYF.

This clonotype was counted only a few times. This chain uses TRBV29-1 with TRBJ2-7; D call uncertain. The CDR3 loop spans 11 amino acids. Germline V CDR1 and CDR2: SQVTM, ANQGSEA. V lost 4 bases, J lost 5 bases, and 9 bases lay in between. CDR3 coding DNA: TGCAGCGTTGTGTCCTCTAACGAGCAGTACTTC. It is translated as CSVVSSNEQYF.

The chain combines TRBV20-1 with TRBJ1-6, with TRBD1 matching 8 bases. CDR1 is DFQATT and CDR2 is SNEGSKA in the germline V gene (reference sequence). Trimming cost V 0 bases and J 10 bases; bases outside gene matches: 11. This CDR3 is 16 amino acids long. This CDR3 is CSARDVTGTGWSPLHF. Written as DNA, the CDR3 is TGCAGTGCTAGAGACGTAACCGGGACAGGTTGGTCACCCCTCCACTTT.

This rearrangement joins TRBV20-1 to TRBJ2-3, with D perhaps matching TRBD2 (5 bases). Germline CDR1 DFQATT, CDR2 SNEGSKA (reference sequence). The CDR3 length is 15 residues. V was shortened by 0 bases and J by 2 bases, with 12 bases between the two germline ends. The CDR3 spells CSAREPAVNTDTQYF. In DNA, the CDR3 is TGCAGTGCTAGAGAGCCAGCGGTAAACACAGATACGCAGTATTTT.

This clonotype turned up a few times. V and J are TRBV20-1 and TRBJ2-7, with D possibly matching TRBD2 (6 bases). V lost 3 bases to trimming and J lost 1 base, with 16 bases between them. Germline values: CDR1 DFQATT, CDR2 SNEGSKA (reference sequence). There are 15 residues in the CDR3. For the CDR3, the DNA is TGCAGTGCTAGTCCTCCCAACGGGGGTTCCTACGAGCAGTACTTC. It yields the protein CSASPPNGGSYEQYF.

This clonotype occurred a few times. This chain links TRBV5-1 with TRBJ2-1, with D perhaps matching TRBD2 (5 bases). This CDR3 has 13 amino acids. Trimming removed 2 bases at V and 9 bases at J, with 12 bases between. CDR1 and CDR2 (germline): SGHRS, YFSETQ. CDR3: CASSFRGEGEQFF. DNA for the CDR3: TGCGCCAGCAGCTTCCGGGGTGAGGGTGAGCAGTTCTTC.

This clonotype turned up a few times. The V call is TRBV29-1, the J call TRBJ1-1; 7 bases match TRBD1. With V trimmed by 7 bases and J by 0 bases, 5 bases remained unmatched. The CDR3 runs 13 residues. Germline loops: CDR1 SQVTM, CDR2 ANQGSEA. CDR3 in DNA: TGCAGCGGGGGACAGTTGATGAACACTGAAGCTTTCTTT. Amino acid sequence: CSGGQLMNTEAFF.

Concerning this clonotype itself: A junction end diverges from the germline sequence, so it may reflect a read error. The chain links TRBV6-1 to TRBJ2-1, with 12 bases lining up with TRBD2. Germline V CDR1 and CDR2: MNHNS, SASEGT. This CDR3 contains 13 residues. CDR3 coding DNA: TGTGCCAGCAGTGGTCGACTAGCGGGAGATTATATCTTC. It codes for CASSGRLAGDYIF.

This clonotype has more than one count but fewer than ten. One end of the junction does not line up with germline, which may come from a read error. The V call is TRBV7-2, the J call TRBJ2-7; possibly TRBD2 for D (5 bases). Germline V gene lookup returns CDR1 SGHTA and CDR2 FQGNSA. The length of the CDR3 is 11 residues. CDR3 bases: TGTGCCAGCAGCTTAGGAGGGATCGAGCACTTC. It yields the protein CASSLGGIEHF.

About this clonotype itself: One end of the junction varies from germline; a read error may be responsible. V and J are TRBV7-2 and TRBJ2-3, with D possibly TRBD2 on 5 matching bases. The CDR3 is made up of 16 amino acids. CDR1 and CDR2 from the germline V gene are SGHTA and FQGNSA. CDR3 sequence: CASSTYPFSTTDTQNF. The CDR3 region has the DNA TGTGCCAGCAGCACCTACCCATTTTCGACTACAGATACGCAGAATTTT.

This clonotype was picked up many times. V and J are TRBV28 and TRBJ2-5; TRBD1 matches at 7 bases. Germline CDR1 is MDHEN and CDR2 is SYDVKM. V gave up 5 bases and J gave up 3 bases; unmatched junction bases: 9. This CDR3 spans 15 amino acids. The CDR3: CASSQTGDSEETQYF. Written as DNA, the CDR3 is TGTGCCAGCAGTCAAACAGGGGATTCAGAAGAGACCCAGTACTTC.

This chain links TRBV6-1 with TRBJ2-7; TRBD1 matches at 8 bases. The CDR3 is made up of 13 amino acids. Germline CDR1 reads MNHNS; CDR2 reads SASEGT. With V trimmed by 6 bases and J by 5 bases, 6 bases remained unmatched. Written as DNA, the CDR3 is TGTGCCAGCAGGACAGGGGTCCTCCACGAGCAGTACTTC. It is translated as CASRTGVLHEQYF.

The chain joins TRBV12-3 or TRBV12-4 to TRBJ2-2, with 9 bases matching TRBD1. The V segment lost 10 bases and the J segment 7 bases; nucleotides outside the gene matches: 13. CDR3 length: 15 residues. CDR3 region: CATSGTGGAFGELFF. The CDR3 nucleotides read TGTGCCACCTCGGGTACAGGGGGCGCGTTCGGGGAGCTGTTTTTT.

A note on this clonotype: Relative to the germline gene, one junction end is altered; a read error may explain this. The rearrangement links TRBV12-3 or TRBV12-4 to TRBJ2-7, with TRBD2 identical over 14 bases. This CDR3 is built from 14 residues. This CDR3 reads CTSSLGLAGDRQYF. CDR3 in DNA: TGTACCAGCAGTTTGGGACTAGCGGGAGATAGGCAGTACTTC.